Listed below are T cell receptor beta chains from one sample, sequenced in a study of control samples from healthy donors and cancer patients. This table comes from immunoSEQ multiplex PCR, and its TCRdb copy is limited to in-frame clones, with some not included. The table lists roughly 100,000 clones, about 89% of them singletons, with over 0.75% in the top ten. The sequencing sample was made of blood. The source is a woman younger than 45 in good health. CDR3s include the opening cysteine and the closing phenylalanine or tryptophan. The D gene is left open where the match is weak. Size is stated for part of the rows, as once, few or many counts, or as a class when the clone is expanded.

size: NA
J: TRBJ2-3
length: 15
V: TRBV10-3
D: TRBD1
DNA: TGTGCCATCAGTGAATGGGGACAGGGAGAAGATACGCAGTATTTT
CDR3: CAISEWGQGEDTQYF

size: NA
J: TRBJ2-7
length: 15
V: TRBV10-2
D: NA
DNA: TGCGCCAGCAGTCGCCGGCTAGAGACTTCCTACGAGCAGTACTTC
CDR3: CASSRRLETSYEQYF

size: NA
J: TRBJ1-1
length: 14
V: TRBV6-5
D: NA
DNA: TGTGCCAGCAGCCCCATGGGGGGGACGACTGAAGCTTTCTTT
CDR3: CASSPMGGTTEAFF

size: NA
J: TRBJ2-1
length: 15
V: TRBV7-9
D: TRBD1
DNA: TGTGCCAGCAGCTCCTTGGACAGGGTATACAATGAGCAGTTCTTC
CDR3: CASSSLDRVYNEQFF

size: few
J: TRBJ2-7
length: 14
V: TRBV5-4
D: NA
DNA: TGTGCCAGCAGCCGATGGGGCCAGCTCTACGAGCAGTACTTC
CDR3: CASSRWGQLYEQYF

size: NA
J: TRBJ2-2
length: 15
V: TRBV7-3
D: TRBD1
DNA: TGTGCCAGCAGCTTCGGGACAGCCAACACCGGGGAGCTGTTTTTT
CDR3: CASSFGTANTGELFF

size: NA
J: TRBJ1-5
length: 12
V: TRBV27
D: TRBD1
DNA: TGTGCCAGCAGTAACAGGGGTCGACCCCAGCATTTT
CDR3: CASSNRGRPQHF

size: NA
J: TRBJ1-1
length: 14
V: TRBV3-1/TRBV3-2
D: NA
DNA: TGTGCCAGCAGCCCAGGAATCAAACTTTCTGAAGCTTTCTTT
CDR3: CASSPGIKLSEAFF

size: NA
J: TRBJ1-2
length: 11
V: TRBV28
D: NA
DNA: TGTGCCAGCAGTTCATCGATGCTTACCACCTTC
CDR3: CASSSSMLTTF

size: NA
J: TRBJ2-3
length: 16
V: TRBV6-6
D: NA
DNA: TGTGCCAGCAGTTACTCTATCGGCAGCCGCACAGATACGCAGTATTTT
CDR3: CASSYSIGSRTDTQYF

size: NA
J: TRBJ1-1
length: 13
V: TRBV29-1
D: NA
DNA: TGCAGCGTTGCCAGGGCAATGAACACTGAAGCTTTCTTT
CDR3: CSVARAMNTEAFF

size: once
J: TRBJ2-1
length: 19
V: TRBV7-9
D: TRBD2
DNA: TGTGCCAGCAGCTTGAGGCGGATGACCGGACTAGCGGCCTTCAATGAGCAGTTCTTC
CDR3: CASSLRRMTGLAAFNEQFF

size: once
J: TRBJ2-7
length: 17
V: TRBV5-5
D: TRBD2
DNA: TGTGCCAGCAGCTTGGCGTTAGCGGGAGGAACGGCTTGGGAGCAGTACTTC
CDR3: CASSLALAGGTAWEQYF

size: once
J: TRBJ1-5
length: 17
V: TRBV3-1/TRBV3-2
D: TRBD1
DNA: TGTGCCAGCAGCCAAGATACGAGACAGGGGGGTCGTCAGCCCCAGCATTTT
CDR3: CASSQDTRQGGRQPQHF

size: NA
J: TRBJ2-7
length: 13
V: TRBV30
D: NA
DNA: TGTGCCTGGAGCCTTAACGGGTACTACGAGCAGTACTTC
CDR3: CAWSLNGYYEQYF

size: NA
J: TRBJ1-2
length: 14
V: TRBV19
D: NA
DNA: TGTGCCAGTAGTCCTACAGGGACTGGTGGGGGCTACACCTTC
CDR3: CASSPTGTGGGYTF

size: NA
J: TRBJ2-6
length: 17
V: TRBV4-1
D: NA
DNA: TGCGCCAGCAGCCCAGTTCGGGCGCGCCGAGGGGCCAACGTCCTGACTTTC
CDR3: CASSPVRARRGANVLTF

size: NA
J: TRBJ2-2
length: 16
V: TRBV9
D: NA
DNA: TGTGCCAGCAGCGTAGATCAGGCCCCGAACACCGGGGAGCTGTTTTTT
CDR3: CASSVDQAPNTGELFF

size: NA
J: TRBJ1-2
length: 16
V: TRBV28
D: NA
DNA: TGTGCCAGCAGTTTATTTGTTAGGACAGACGGCTATGGCTACACCTTC
CDR3: CASSLFVRTDGYGYTF

size: NA
J: TRBJ1-1
length: 13
V: TRBV30
D: TRBD1
DNA: TGTGCCTGGGTGAACAGGGGAGCTTCTGAAGCTTTCTTT
CDR3: CAWVNRGASEAFF

size: once
J: TRBJ2-5
length: 14
V: TRBV3-1/TRBV3-2
D: TRBD2
DNA: TGTGCCAGCAGCCCCTCGGGGGGGAGGGAGACCCAGTACTTC
CDR3: CASSPSGGRETQYF

size: NA
J: TRBJ2-7
length: 9
V: TRBV11-3
D: NA
DNA: TGTGCCCAGAACGAGGAGCAGTACTTC
CDR3: CAQNEEQYF

size: NA
J: TRBJ2-1
length: 15
V: TRBV11-2
D: TRBD2
DNA: TGTGCCAGCAGCTTAGGACTAGCTGAGTACAATGAGCAGTTCTTC
CDR3: CASSLGLAEYNEQFF

size: NA
J: TRBJ2-3
length: 15
V: TRBV10-3
D: NA
DNA: TGTGCCATCAGTGAGTCAGTTACAGGACCAGATACGCAGTATTTT
CDR3: CAISESVTGPDTQYF

size: NA
J: TRBJ1-1
length: 15
V: TRBV5-1
D: NA
DNA: TGCGCCAGCAGCTTGGTTGTGGGCCGGGACACTGAAGCTTTCTTT
CDR3: CASSLVVGRDTEAFF

size: NA
J: TRBJ2-7
length: 16
V: TRBV7-6
D: NA
DNA: TGTGCCAGCAGCTTAGTGGAGGCAGGGGACTCCTACGAGCAGTACTTC
CDR3: CASSLVEAGDSYEQYF

size: NA
J: TRBJ1-5
length: 13
V: TRBV27
D: TRBD1
DNA: TGTGCCAGCAGTTTATTATCGGACAGGGCCCAGCATTTT
CDR3: CASSLLSDRAQHF

size: NA
J: TRBJ1-4
length: 16
V: TRBV7-9
D: NA
DNA: TGTGCCAGCAGCCTAGGACTACCCGGACGGAATGAAAAACTGTTTTTT
CDR3: CASSLGLPGRNEKLFF

size: NA
J: TRBJ2-5
length: 12
V: TRBV12-3/TRBV12-4
D: NA
DNA: TGTGCCAGCAGTTTTCGGACAGAGACCCAGTACTTC
CDR3: CASSFRTETQYF

size: once
J: TRBJ1-2
length: 14
V: TRBV5-4
D: NA
DNA: TGTGCCAGCAGCTTGCAGGGGCGTAACTATGGCTACACCTTC
CDR3: CASSLQGRNYGYTF

size: NA
J: TRBJ1-1
length: 15
V: TRBV28
D: NA
DNA: TGTGCCAGCAGTTTAGAGGGGCTCAGGCACACTGAAGCTTTCTTT
CDR3: CASSLEGLRHTEAFF

size: NA
J: TRBJ2-5
length: 15
V: TRBV5-5
D: NA
DNA: TGTGCCAGCAGCTTGGCCGGAGGTGGTCAAGAGACCCAGTACTTC
CDR3: CASSLAGGGQETQYF

size: NA
J: TRBJ2-3
length: 15
V: TRBV18
D: TRBD1
DNA: TGTGCCAGCTCACCACCGTCACAGGGGTCAGATACGCAGTATTTT
CDR3: CASSPPSQGSDTQYF

size: NA
J: TRBJ1-1
length: 13
V: TRBV6-5
D: NA
DNA: TGTGCCAGTAGGGAGCATGTGAACACTGAAGCTTTCTTT
CDR3: CASREHVNTEAFF

size: NA
J: TRBJ1-1
length: 16
V: TRBV5-1
D: NA
DNA: TGCGCCAGCAGCCCCCCCCAGAGGCAAATGAACACTGAAGCTTTCTTT
CDR3: CASSPPQRQMNTEAFF

size: NA
J: TRBJ2-6
length: 16
V: TRBV28
D: NA
DNA: TGTGCCAGCAACGGACAAATCCCTCCTGGGGCCAACGTCCTGACTTTC
CDR3: CASNGQIPPGANVLTF

size: once
J: TRBJ2-6
length: 16
V: TRBV25-1
D: NA
DNA: TGTGCCAGCAGTGCCGGACATGAATCTGGGGCCAACGTCCTGACTTTC
CDR3: CASSAGHESGANVLTF

size: NA
J: TRBJ1-1
length: 14
V: TRBV19
D: NA
DNA: TGTGCCAGTAGTATCATTCAGGAGAACACTGAAGCTTTCTTT
CDR3: CASSIIQENTEAFF

size: once
J: TRBJ2-3
length: 18
V: TRBV24-1
D: TRBD2
DNA: TGTGCCACCAGTGATTTTGGACTAGCGGGGGGAGGGACAGATACGCAGTATTTT
CDR3: CATSDFGLAGGGTDTQYF

size: NA
J: TRBJ1-1
length: 14
V: TRBV11-2
D: NA
DNA: TGTGCCAGCAGCTTAGCTTTAGGCGACACTGAAGCTTTCTTT
CDR3: CASSLALGDTEAFF

size: NA
J: TRBJ1-2
length: 14
V: TRBV28
D: NA
DNA: TGTGCCAGCGGCCCACCTCGGGACATCTATGGCTACACCTTC
CDR3: CASGPPRDIYGYTF

size: NA
J: TRBJ2-1
length: 12
V: TRBV30
D: NA
DNA: TGTGCCTACAGTCCAGACCGAAATGAGCAGTTCTTC
CDR3: CAYSPDRNEQFF

size: NA
J: TRBJ2-5
length: 12
V: TRBV5-1
D: NA
DNA: TGCGCCAGCAGCTTGTACCAAGAGACCCAGTACTTC
CDR3: CASSLYQETQYF

size: NA
J: TRBJ1-3
length: 16
V: TRBV11-2
D: TRBD1
DNA: TGTGCCAGCAGCTTCTCGACAGGGGTGTCTGGAAACACCATATATTTT
CDR3: CASSFSTGVSGNTIYF

size: NA
J: TRBJ1-5
length: 12
V: TRBV7-9
D: NA
DNA: TGTGCCAGCAGCTTAGCGGATCAGCCCCAGCATTTT
CDR3: CASSLADQPQHF

size: NA
J: TRBJ2-5
length: 16
V: TRBV4-2
D: NA
DNA: TGTGCCAGCAGCCAAGACTGGACAGCTACGGGGGAGACCCAGTACTTC
CDR3: CASSQDWTATGETQYF

size: NA
J: TRBJ2-1
length: 15
V: TRBV3-1/TRBV3-2
D: NA
DNA: TGTGCCAGCAGCCAAGTTCCCGGACAACGCCGTGAGCAGTTCTTC
CDR3: CASSQVPGQRREQFF

size: NA
J: TRBJ2-7
length: 13
V: TRBV6-6
D: TRBD1
DNA: TGTGCCAGCAGTTACTCGCCAGGGGGCGAGCAGTACTTC
CDR3: CASSYSPGGEQYF

size: NA
J: TRBJ2-7
length: 14
V: TRBV19
D: NA
DNA: TGTGCCAGTACCATCGGGGTGGGCTCCTACGAGCAGTACTTC
CDR3: CASTIGVGSYEQYF

size: NA
J: TRBJ2-7
length: 15
V: TRBV6-1
D: TRBD2
DNA: TGTGCCAGCAGTGAACTAGCGGGAGGGTCCTACGAGCAGTACTTC
CDR3: CASSELAGGSYEQYF

size: NA
J: TRBJ1-4
length: 16
V: TRBV18
D: NA
DNA: TGTGCCAGCTCACCAGAAACCCGCTTAACTAATGAAAAACTGTTTTTT
CDR3: CASSPETRLTNEKLFF

size: NA
J: TRBJ2-1
length: 13
V: TRBV18
D: NA
DNA: TGTGCCAGCTCACCACGATCCTACAATGAGCAGTTCTTC
CDR3: CASSPRSYNEQFF

size: few
J: TRBJ1-6
length: 11
V: TRBV20-1
D: NA
DNA: TGCAGTGTTGGTGGGAATTCACCCCTCCACTTT
CDR3: CSVGGNSPLHF

size: NA
J: TRBJ2-3
length: 16
V: TRBV11-3
D: NA
DNA: TGTGCCAGCAGCTTAGGGAGGGGAATTAGCACAGATACGCAGTATTTT
CDR3: CASSLGRGISTDTQYF

size: NA
J: TRBJ2-7
length: 15
V: TRBV5-1
D: TRBD1
DNA: TGCGCCAGCAGTCCCTCTGGGACAGTGGTAGTCCAGCAGTACTTC
CDR3: CASSPSGTVVVQQYF

size: NA
J: TRBJ2-3
length: 17
V: TRBV5-4
D: TRBD2
DNA: TGTGCCAGCAGCTACAGGACTAGCGGGGGGAGCACAGATACGCAGTATTTT
CDR3: CASSYRTSGGSTDTQYF

size: once
J: TRBJ2-1
length: 15
V: TRBV21-1
D: NA
DNA: TGTGCCAGCAGCAAAAGGCCGGGAGCGTTCGATGAGCAGTTCTTC
CDR3: CASSKRPGAFDEQFF

size: NA
J: TRBJ1-1
length: 11
V: TRBV28
D: NA
DNA: TGTGCCAGCAGTTTCCAGAAAAGAGCTTTCTTT
CDR3: CASSFQKRAFF

size: NA
J: TRBJ1-6
length: 15
V: TRBV20-1
D: NA
DNA: TGCAGTGCTAGTTCCGGGGTTACGTATAATTCACCCCTCCACTTT
CDR3: CSASSGVTYNSPLHF